The rows below give T cell receptor beta chains drawn from one sample of a study of Graves' ophthalmopathy and Graves' hyperthyroidism. TCRdb itself ran the multiplex PCR reads through MiXCR, one entry per CDR3 protein. This sample has over a million distinct CDR3 sequences, with about 38% found just once. Sequencing input: peripheral blood or thyroid tissue (not recorded which). The receptors were gathered from an adult man with Graves' hyperthyroidism. Both conserved end residues are part of each CDR3. D genes are given only for firm matches. Size values are once, few and many counts, or a class for expanded clones, and some rows have none.

clone size	V gene	D gene	J gene	CDR3 protein	CDR3 DNA
many	TRBV10-3	.	TRBJ2-7	CAISGTVGSYEQYF	TGTGCCATCAGTGGGACCGTTGGAAGCTACGAGCAGTACTTC
.	TRBV20-1	.	TRBJ1-2	CIALTGTGSSDLYGYTF	TGCATTGCTCTCACCGGCACGGGAAGCAGCGACCTCTATGGCTACACCTTC
many	TRBV20-1	.	TRBJ2-7	CSARGTATYEQYF	TGCAGTGCTAGAGGGACAGCCACCTACGAGCAGTACTTC
few	TRBV6-5	TRBD1	TRBJ2-7	CASSPRSWTGAYEQYF	TGTGCCAGCAGTCCCCGTTCTTGGACAGGGGCCTACGAGCAGTACTTC
.	TRBV12-3/TRBV12-4	.	TRBJ2-7	CASSLIRDLSYEQYF	TGTGCCAGCAGTTTAATAAGGGATCTTTCCTACGAGCAGTACTTC
few	TRBV30	TRBD2	TRBJ2-7	CAGSGTSGYEQYF	TGTGCCGGCTCCGGGACTAGCGGGTACGAGCAGTACTTC
many	TRBV7-2	TRBD1	TRBJ1-5	CASSPRDRGSDQPQHF	TGTGCCAGCAGCCCCCGGGACAGGGGTAGCGATCAGCCCCAGCATTTT
few	TRBV5-4	TRBD1	TRBJ2-7	CASSSGGTGGVYEQYF	TGTGCCAGCAGCTCAGGGGGGACAGGGGGCGTTTACGAGCAGTACTTC
many	TRBV10-3	.	TRBJ1-5	CAIFSQPQHF	TGTGCCATATTCAGTCAGCCCCAGCATTTT
few	TRBV12-3/TRBV12-4	TRBD1	TRBJ1-2	CASSRRQGGYGYTF	TGTGCCAGCAGTAGGAGACAGGGAGGCTATGGCTACACCTTC
.	TRBV29-1	TRBD1	TRBJ2-2	CSATTGTNTGELFF	TGCAGCGCCACGACAGGGACGAACACCGGGGAGCTGTTTTTT
many	TRBV12-3/TRBV12-4	.	TRBJ1-5	CASSSLRQPNQPQHF	TGTGCCAGCAGTTCCTTAAGACAGCCGAATCAGCCCCAGCATTTT
.	TRBV9	TRBD2	TRBJ2-2	CASSVASGLAHANTGELFF	TGTGCCAGCAGCGTAGCTTCGGGACTAGCACATGCGAACACCGGGGAGCTGTTTTTT
many	TRBV20-1	TRBD2	TRBJ2-7	CSAVAGDRYEQYF	TGCAGTGCCGTAGCGGGAGACCGATACGAGCAGTACTTC
many	TRBV6-1	.	TRBJ2-7	CASGLAYEQYF	TGTGCCAGCGGGCTTGCCTACGAGCAGTACTTC
.	TRBV7-9	.	TRBJ2-7	CASSQGGTSSYEQYF	TGTGCCAGCAGCCAGGGGGGGACTTCTTCCTACGAGCAGTACTTC
.	TRBV29-1	.	TRBJ1-1	CSVGLRVNTEAFF	TGCAGCGTTGGATTGCGGGTCAACACTGAAGCTTTCTTT
many	TRBV19	.	TRBJ1-1	CASSRPWVRSRGEAFF	TGTGCCAGTAGTCGCCCCTGGGTCAGGTCGAGGGGTGAAGCTTTCTTT
.	TRBV7-9	.	TRBJ1-2	CASSPGDGYYGYTF	TGTGCCAGCAGCCCTGGGGACGGGTACTATGGCTACACCTTC
many	TRBV29-1	TRBD1	TRBJ1-2	CSGHDRGLGYTF	TGCAGCGGCCATGACAGGGGGTTAGGCTACACCTTC
.	TRBV6-4	TRBD1	TRBJ2-2	CASSANSPGQFANTGELFF	TGTGCCAGCAGCGCCAACTCCCCGGGACAGTTCGCGAACACCGGGGAGCTGTTTTTT
.	TRBV7-3	.	TRBJ2-2	CASGLRGGNTGELFF	TGTGCCAGCGGCCTCAGGGGTGGGAACACCGGGGAGCTGTTTTTT
few	TRBV4-2	.	TRBJ2-7	CASSQVLKGSPYEQYF	TGTGCCAGCAGCCAAGTCTTGAAGGGGAGTCCGTACGAGCAGTACTTC
many	TRBV4-1	TRBD1	TRBJ1-1	CASSQGTGVMNTEAFF	TGCGCCAGCAGCCAGGGGACAGGGGTCATGAACACTGAAGCTTTCTTT
many	TRBV7-9	.	TRBJ2-5	CASSLGTSETQYF	TGTGCCAGCAGCTTAGGCACATCGGAGACCCAGTACTTC
many	TRBV7-2	.	TRBJ2-7	CASSLTSRLGYEQYF	TGTGCCAGCAGCTTAACCTCGCGACTAGGCTACGAGCAGTACTTC
.	TRBV10-2	.	TRBJ2-7	CASSESPGHSPYF	TGCGCCAGCAGTGAGTCACCGGGACATTCGCCGTACTTC
.	TRBV12-3/TRBV12-4	TRBD1	TRBJ1-1	CASSPHGTGPMAFF	TGTGCCAGCAGTCCCCACGGGACAGGGCCCATGGCTTTCTTT
.	TRBV11-2	TRBD1	TRBJ2-5	CASSRRDSLLETQYF	TGTGCCAGCAGCCGCAGGGACAGCCTTCTAGAGACCCAGTACTTC
few	TRBV27	.	TRBJ2-6	CASTLVGSGANVLTF	TGTGCCAGCACCCTCGTAGGGTCTGGGGCCAACGTCCTGACTTTC
many	TRBV10-3	.	TRBJ1-6	CAISESKPGVSPLHF	TGTGCCATCAGTGAGTCTAAGCCTGGAGTCTCACCCCTCCACTTT
.	TRBV2	.	TRBJ1-1	CASSGTGGLNTEAFF	TGTGCCAGCAGTGGGACGGGGGGCTTGAACACCGAAGCTTTCTTT
.	TRBV15	.	TRBJ1-2	CATSLGGLLGYTF	TGTGCCACCAGCCTCGGGGGTTTGCTTGGCTACACCTTC
.	TRBV2	.	TRBJ1-4	CASSERTVSTNEKLFF	TGTGCCAGCAGTGAGCGGACCGTATCAACTAATGAAAAACTGTTTTTT
.	TRBV4-1	.	TRBJ1-2	CASSQGLAGFYGYTF	TGCGCCAGCAGCCAAGGCCTTGCGGGATTTTATGGCTACACCTTC
many	TRBV6-1	.	TRBJ1-5	CASRVRGTRNQPQHF	TGTGCCAGCAGGGTTAGAGGGACGCGAAATCAGCCCCAGCATTTT
.	TRBV6-6	TRBD2	TRBJ2-7	CASSSGGYYEQYF	TGTGCCAGCAGTAGCGGGGGCTATTACGAGCAGTACTTC
few	TRBV2	.	TRBJ2-5	CASSSKAQETQYF	TGTGCCAGCTCATCTAAGGCTCAAGAGACCCAGTACTTC
many	TRBV25-1	.	TRBJ1-1	CASSEWTGTEAFF	TGTGCCAGCAGTGAATGGACGGGCACTGAAGCTTTCTTT
.	TRBV10-3	TRBD1	TRBJ1-3	CAIRDRDRGGNTIYF	TGTGCCATCAGGGACCGGGACAGGGGTGGAAACACCATATATTTT
few	TRBV7-2	.	TRBJ2-5	CASSFTMGRETQYF	TGTGCCAGCAGCTTCACTATGGGGAGGGAGACCCAGTACTTC
few	TRBV7-2	TRBD1	TRBJ1-1	CASSTGQGAEAFF	TGTGCCAGCAGCACAGGACAGGGGGCTGAAGCTTTCTTT
many	TRBV5-1	.	TRBJ1-4	CASSFTYREKLFF	TGCGCCAGCAGCTTCACCTATCGTGAAAAACTGTTTTTT
many	TRBV9	TRBD1	TRBJ1-1	CASSETGTNTEAFF	TGTGCCAGCAGCGAGACAGGGACGAACACTGAAGCTTTCTTT
few	TRBV14	.	TRBJ2-7	CASSLYQGTIYEQYF	TGTGCCAGCAGCCTCTACCAGGGGACCATTTACGAGCAGTACTTC
.	TRBV29-1	TRBD1	TRBJ2-2	CSVKDRGDAGELFF	TGCAGCGTGAAGGACAGGGGTGACGCCGGGGAGCTGTTTTTT
.	TRBV7-9	TRBD2	TRBJ2-7	CASSLRSGRVEEQYF	TGTGCCAGCAGCTTAAGGAGCGGGAGGGTGGAAGAGCAGTACTTC